The source of this TCR beta chain is a study of T cell responses to AZD1222 COVID-19 vaccine. Assay: immunoSEQ multiplex PCR; the TCRdb copy retains only in-frame clones and omits some. Of 150,000 to 200,000 clones listed, about 86% are singletons. Turning to this clone: The antigen is unknown.

With 5 bases clipped from V and 4 bases from J, the junction kept 5 bases outside the gene matches. This CDR3 spans 15 amino acids. Germline assignment: CDR1 LGHNA and CDR2 YNFKEQ. Notes on the study in general: White British donors predominated, females outnumbered males, and clonal diversity was possibly underestimated.

The sequence derives from an adult who received the AZD1222 COVID-19 vaccine. Sequenced here: peripheral blood, sampled 28 days after the second AZD1222 dose. This chain joins TRBV4-2 and TRBJ2-5, with 12 bases lining up with TRBD2. The DNA for the CDR3 is TGTGCCAGCAGCTCTAGCGGGGGGGCGGGAGAGACCCAGTACTTC. Amino acid sequence: CASSSSGGAGETQYF.